A selection of T cell receptor beta chains follows, all from one sample in a study of T-cell reconstitution after alpha-beta-depleted transplantation in children. In TCRdb, the PCR reads were re-called with MiXCR into one record per CDR3 protein. The table records around 270,000 distinct CDR3 sequences, less than 9.5% of them present only once. The material sequenced was peripheral blood, taken 360 days after TCRalphabeta/CD19-depleted stem cell transplant. The receptors shown here come from a female patient aged 2-15 years who had a stem cell transplant for Fanconi anemia, so the T cells may come from the graft donor. CDR3s include the opening cysteine and the closing phenylalanine or tryptophan. Each record gives: clone size, J gene, V gene, D gene, CDR3 protein, CDR3 DNA. The D gene is left open where the match is weak. Clone sizes are given selectively: once, few, many, or a class where the clone is expanded.

clone_size: many; j_call: TRBJ1-5; v_call: TRBV24-1; d_call: -; cdr3_aa: CATSDLLGPQHF; cdr3_nt: TGTGCCACCAGTGACCTCCTGGGGCCCCAGCATTTT
clone_size: -; j_call: TRBJ1-2; v_call: TRBV7-6; d_call: -; cdr3_aa: CASSLASGVGYTF; cdr3_nt: TGTGCCAGCAGCTTAGCTTCAGGGGTTGGCTACACCTTC
clone_size: few; j_call: TRBJ1-1; v_call: TRBV28; d_call: -; cdr3_aa: CASSLPLIGQTSDAEAFF; cdr3_nt: TGTGCCAGCAGTTTACCCCTAATAGGACAGACTTCTGACGCTGAAGCTTTCTTT
clone_size: many; j_call: TRBJ1-4; v_call: TRBV28; d_call: -; cdr3_aa: CASSKTGPLATNEKLFF; cdr3_nt: TGTGCCAGCAGTAAGACAGGCCCTCTTGCAACTAATGAAAAACTGTTTTTT
clone_size: -; j_call: TRBJ2-2; v_call: TRBV6-1; d_call: TRBD2; cdr3_aa: CASSPSGRETGELFF; cdr3_nt: TGTGCCAGCAGTCCTAGCGGGAGGGAAACCGGGGAGCTGTTTTTT
clone_size: few; j_call: TRBJ1-1; v_call: TRBV11-2; d_call: -; cdr3_aa: CASSLDRINTEAFF; cdr3_nt: TGTGCCAGCAGCTTAGACAGGATAAACACTGAAGCTTTCTTT
clone_size: few; j_call: TRBJ1-2; v_call: TRBV4-2; d_call: -; cdr3_aa: CASSQDRGSGYTF; cdr3_nt: TGTGCCAGCAGCCAAGATCGGGGTTCCGGCTACACCTTC
clone_size: many; j_call: TRBJ2-5; v_call: TRBV29-1; d_call: TRBD2; cdr3_aa: CSITSGGSQETQYF; cdr3_nt: TGCAGCATCACTAGCGGGGGGTCACAAGAGACCCAGTACTTC
clone_size: few; j_call: TRBJ1-2; v_call: TRBV7-8; d_call: TRBD1; cdr3_aa: CASSPHPGTGVGYTF; cdr3_nt: TGTGCCAGCAGTCCCCATCCCGGGACAGGGGTTGGCTACACCTTC
clone_size: many; j_call: TRBJ2-2; v_call: TRBV28; d_call: TRBD2; cdr3_aa: CASSWRGMNTGELFF; cdr3_nt: TGTGCCAGCAGTTGGCGGGGGATGAACACCGGGGAGCTGTTTTTT
clone_size: many; j_call: TRBJ2-3; v_call: TRBV7-2; d_call: -; cdr3_aa: CASSLARLSTDTQYF; cdr3_nt: TGTGCCAGCAGCTTAGCAAGGCTGAGCACAGATACGCAGTATTTT
clone_size: many; j_call: TRBJ2-3; v_call: TRBV25-1; d_call: TRBD2; cdr3_aa: CASSERGGSADTQYF; cdr3_nt: TGTGCCAGCAGTGAGCGGGGGGGCTCCGCAGATACGCAGTATTTT
clone_size: few; j_call: TRBJ2-7; v_call: TRBV15; d_call: -; cdr3_aa: CATADPNSLREYF; cdr3_nt: TGTGCCACCGCTGACCCGAACTCGCTCCGGGAGTACTTC
clone_size: few; j_call: TRBJ1-5; v_call: TRBV20-1; d_call: -; cdr3_aa: CSARFGTQPQHF; cdr3_nt: TGCAGTGCTAGATTCGGGACTCAGCCCCAGCATTTT
clone_size: -; j_call: TRBJ2-7; v_call: TRBV15; d_call: -; cdr3_aa: CATSRRGLGYEQYF; cdr3_nt: TGTGCCACCAGCAGACGAGGACTGGGCTACGAGCAGTACTTC
clone_size: few; j_call: TRBJ1-1; v_call: TRBV5-1; d_call: -; cdr3_aa: CASSGLGSVEAFF; cdr3_nt: TGCGCCAGCAGCGGACTGGGGAGCGTTGAAGCTTTCTTT
clone_size: -; j_call: TRBJ1-3; v_call: TRBV11-2; d_call: TRBD1; cdr3_aa: CASSLIDRGPGNTIYF; cdr3_nt: TGTGCCAGCAGCCTCATTGACAGGGGCCCTGGAAACACCATATATTTT
clone_size: few; j_call: TRBJ2-5; v_call: TRBV7-8; d_call: -; cdr3_aa: CASRSFGTQYF; cdr3_nt: TGTGCCAGCAGGTCGTTTGGGACCCAGTACTTC
clone_size: -; j_call: TRBJ1-1; v_call: TRBV12-3/TRBV12-4; d_call: -; cdr3_aa: CASSLLSGPQVNTEAFF; cdr3_nt: TGTGCCAGCAGTTTGCTGTCAGGCCCCCAAGTGAACACTGAAGCTTTCTTT
clone_size: -; j_call: TRBJ2-1; v_call: TRBV24-1; d_call: TRBD1; cdr3_aa: CATSDPGQGQSAYNEQFF; cdr3_nt: TGTGCCACCAGTGATCCCGGACAGGGACAGTCAGCCTACAATGAGCAGTTCTTC
clone_size: -; j_call: TRBJ2-2; v_call: TRBV11-3; d_call: -; cdr3_aa: CASSLETVGLATAADGELFF; cdr3_nt: TGTGCCAGCAGCTTGGAAACCGTTGGCCTAGCTACAGCGGCGGACGGGGAGCTGTTTTTT
clone_size: many; j_call: TRBJ2-3; v_call: TRBV6-5; d_call: -; cdr3_aa: CASSLFGTQYF; cdr3_nt: TGTGCCAGCAGCCTTTTCGGTACGCAGTATTTT
clone_size: many; j_call: TRBJ1-6; v_call: TRBV7-8; d_call: -; cdr3_aa: CASSLAWGGHSPLHF; cdr3_nt: TGTGCCAGCAGCTTAGCCTGGGGGGGGCATTCACCCCTCCACTTT
clone_size: many; j_call: TRBJ2-4; v_call: TRBV20-1; d_call: TRBD2; cdr3_aa: CSATPTSGDKNIQYF; cdr3_nt: TGCAGTGCTACCCCGACTAGCGGGGATAAAAACATTCAGTACTTC
clone_size: many; j_call: TRBJ2-3; v_call: TRBV9; d_call: TRBD2; cdr3_aa: CASSAQIGGAGGPEDF; cdr3_nt: TGTGCCAGCAGCGCTCAGATTGGGGGGGCGGGAGGCCCTGAGGATTTT
clone_size: many; j_call: TRBJ1-6; v_call: TRBV6-1; d_call: -; cdr3_aa: CASSLASALHF; cdr3_nt: TGTGCCAGCAGCCTCGCATCGGCCCTCCACTTT
clone_size: many; j_call: TRBJ1-1; v_call: TRBV4-3; d_call: -; cdr3_aa: CASSQVYLTEAFF; cdr3_nt: TGCGCCAGCAGCCAAGTATACCTCACTGAAGCTTTCTTT
clone_size: many; j_call: TRBJ1-1; v_call: TRBV29-1; d_call: -; cdr3_aa: CSVERTLGTEAFF; cdr3_nt: TGCAGCGTTGAAAGGACACTGGGGACTGAAGCTTTCTTT
clone_size: -; j_call: TRBJ1-2; v_call: TRBV25-1; d_call: TRBD1; cdr3_aa: CASSEDRDYGYTF; cdr3_nt: TGTGCCAGCAGTGAGGACAGGGACTATGGCTACACCTTC
clone_size: -; j_call: TRBJ2-5; v_call: TRBV21-1; d_call: -; cdr3_aa: CASRGNGTEWVTDQETQYF; cdr3_nt: TGTGCCAGCAGGGGGAACGGGACAGAGTGGGTTACGGACCAAGAGACCCAGTACTTC
clone_size: many; j_call: TRBJ1-4; v_call: TRBV12-3/TRBV12-4; d_call: -; cdr3_aa: CASSFRDGNEKLFF; cdr3_nt: TGTGCCAGCAGTTTCCGGGACGGGAATGAAAAACTGTTTTTT
clone_size: many; j_call: TRBJ1-2; v_call: TRBV7-9; d_call: -; cdr3_aa: CASSFRLGDGYTF; cdr3_nt: TGTGCCAGCAGCTTCAGGCTGGGGGATGGCTACACCTTC
clone_size: few; j_call: TRBJ1-3; v_call: TRBV6-1; d_call: -; cdr3_aa: CASRKGSGNTIYF; cdr3_nt: TGTGCCAGCAGAAAGGGGTCTGGAAACACCATATATTTT
clone_size: few; j_call: TRBJ1-5; v_call: TRBV20-1; d_call: TRBD1; cdr3_aa: CSARGTGGQPQHF; cdr3_nt: TGCAGTGCTAGAGGAACAGGGGGCCAGCCCCAGCATTTT
clone_size: few; j_call: TRBJ1-1; v_call: TRBV20-1; d_call: -; cdr3_aa: CSALRSGTLNTEAFF; cdr3_nt: TGCAGTGCCCTCAGATCCGGGACCCTGAACACTGAAGCTTTCTTT
clone_size: -; j_call: TRBJ2-2; v_call: TRBV20-1; d_call: TRBD2; cdr3_aa: CSAVSAGGPTGELFF; cdr3_nt: TGCAGTGCCGTATCAGCGGGGGGGCCGACCGGGGAGCTGTTTTTT
clone_size: many; j_call: TRBJ1-1; v_call: TRBV27; d_call: -; cdr3_aa: CASSGLGGRGEAFF; cdr3_nt: TGTGCCAGCAGTGGGTTAGGGGGACGAGGAGAAGCTTTCTTT
clone_size: -; j_call: TRBJ2-2; v_call: TRBV5-6; d_call: -; cdr3_aa: CASSLGGASWELFF; cdr3_nt: TGTGCCAGCAGCTTGGGCGGGGCCAGCTGGGAGCTGTTTTTT
clone_size: few; j_call: TRBJ2-5; v_call: TRBV7-6; d_call: TRBD1; cdr3_aa: CASSLGDRPYQETQYF; cdr3_nt: TGTGCCAGCAGCTTAGGGGACAGGCCTTACCAAGAGACCCAGTACTTC
clone_size: -; j_call: TRBJ1-6; v_call: TRBV20-1; d_call: TRBD1; cdr3_aa: CSARVQGAQGNSPLHF; cdr3_nt: TGCAGTGCTAGAGTTCAGGGGGCGCAGGGTAATTCACCCCTCCACTTT
clone_size: few; j_call: TRBJ1-2; v_call: TRBV4-3; d_call: -; cdr3_aa: CASSQEGLVGGGYTF; cdr3_nt: TGCGCCAGCAGCCAAGAGGGCCTCGTTGGTGGTGGCTACACCTTC
clone_size: many; j_call: TRBJ2-7; v_call: TRBV7-7; d_call: TRBD2; cdr3_aa: CASSLERGREQYF; cdr3_nt: TGTGCTAGCAGCTTAGAGCGGGGGCGCGAGCAGTACTTC
clone_size: few; j_call: TRBJ2-1; v_call: TRBV11-2; d_call: -; cdr3_aa: CASTKREYNEQFF; cdr3_nt: TGTGCCAGCACCAAGAGGGAGTACAATGAGCAGTTCTTC
clone_size: many; j_call: TRBJ2-1; v_call: TRBV4-2; d_call: TRBD1; cdr3_aa: CASSQDATGGFNEQFF; cdr3_nt: TGTGCCAGCAGCCAAGATGCGACAGGGGGCTTTAATGAGCAGTTCTTC
clone_size: few; j_call: TRBJ2-7; v_call: TRBV20-1; d_call: -; cdr3_aa: CSARDRQVGSEQYF; cdr3_nt: TGCAGTGCTAGAGATCGGCAGGTTGGAAGCGAGCAGTACTTC
clone_size: -; j_call: TRBJ1-4; v_call: TRBV2; d_call: -; cdr3_aa: CASSYPGIEKLFF; cdr3_nt: TGTGCCAGCAGTTATCCAGGGATTGAAAAACTGTTTTTT
clone_size: many; j_call: TRBJ2-7; v_call: TRBV9; d_call: TRBD2; cdr3_aa: CASSVDGGRPIYF; cdr3_nt: TGTGCCAGCAGCGTAGATGGCGGGAGGCCCATTTACTTC
clone_size: many; j_call: TRBJ2-1; v_call: TRBV7-8; d_call: -; cdr3_aa: CASSLAGLSYNEQFF; cdr3_nt: TGTGCCAGCAGCTTAGCGGGTCTCTCCTACAATGAGCAGTTCTTC
clone_size: many; j_call: TRBJ2-2; v_call: TRBV5-1; d_call: -; cdr3_aa: CASSFRDHNTGELFF; cdr3_nt: TGCGCCAGCAGCTTTAGGGACCACAACACCGGGGAGCTGTTTTTT
clone_size: -; j_call: TRBJ1-1; v_call: TRBV5-1; d_call: -; cdr3_aa: CASSLGAPSQAFF; cdr3_nt: TGCGCCAGCAGCTTGGGGGCGCCCTCTCAAGCTTTCTTT
clone_size: many; j_call: TRBJ2-1; v_call: TRBV7-2; d_call: TRBD2; cdr3_aa: CASSSRGGRNEQFF; cdr3_nt: TGTGCCAGCAGCTCACGGGGGGGAAGGAATGAGCAGTTCTTC
clone_size: -; j_call: TRBJ1-6; v_call: TRBV6-1; d_call: -; cdr3_aa: CASSDRSNLGYSPLHF; cdr3_nt: TGTGCCAGCAGTGACAGATCCAACCTGGGGTATTCACCCCTCCACTTT
clone_size: many; j_call: TRBJ2-1; v_call: TRBV2; d_call: -; cdr3_aa: CASSVRGWDNEQFF; cdr3_nt: TGTGCCAGCAGTGTCCGGGGGTGGGACAATGAGCAGTTCTTC